This T cell receptor beta chain was sequenced for a study of response to subunit inactivated influenza vaccine. Points from the study as a whole: Few additional T cells are recruited per seasonal influenza vaccination, authors suggested.

Comments on this clonotype: The antigen remains undetermined.

The CDR3 loop spans 16 amino acids. Germline-derived CDR1 and CDR2 are KGHDR and SFDVKD. V was clipped by 4 bases and J by 0 bases, with 12 bases between them. MiXCR, run by TCRdb on the RT-PCR reads, gives a single entry per CDR3 protein. This table has fewer than 700,000 distinct CDR3 sequences, roughly 13% appearing once. The sequencing used PBMCs from blood, collected roughly 47 days after vaccination. The rearrangement links TRBV24-1 to TRBJ2-1; possibly TRBD2 for D (7 bases). The clonotype comes from a man in his fifties who received an inactivated influenza vaccine. As DNA, the CDR3 is TGTGCCACCAGTGAAACAGGGAGGGCCTCCTACAATGAGCAGTTCTTC. It encodes CATSETGRASYNEQFF.